Reported below is one TCR beta chain. This likely comes from a read error, as the CDR3 has no conserved phenylalanine or tryptophan at its end. This specimen belongs to a study of T cells in Graves' hyperthyroidism and ophthalmopathy. TCR beta CDR3 regions were amplified from RNA transcripts. The HTBI set primed first-round TCR CDR3 RT-PCR. A single record per CDR3 protein comes from TCRdb applying MiXCR to the multiplex PCR reads. The data show over 700,000 distinct CDR3 sequences, 30% to 40% seen once. The germline V gene has CDR1 SGHKS and CDR2 YYEKEE (reference sequence). This CDR3 is 14 amino acids long. Trimming stripped 0 bases from V and 1 base from J, with 8 bases between.

The receptor was derived from a woman aged 40-49 years with Graves' hyperthyroidism. This sequence joins TRBV5-5 and TRBJ2-7; a weak D match, TRBD1 (6 bases). The sample taken for sequencing was blood. Here the CDR3 DNA reads TGTGCCAGCAGCTTGGAAGGGGGATCCTACGAGCAGTACCTC. Amino acids: CASSLEGGSYEQYL.